This TCR beta chain came from a study of blood T cell repertoires in COVID-19. Study details: Samples representing acute and convalescent COVID-19 were sourced from the United States, Italy and Spain.

Sequenced by immunoSEQ multiplex PCR; TCRdb stores in-frame clones only, minus some. The sample includes around 270,000 clones, approximately 89% of them seen just once. Germline values: CDR1 KGHSH, CDR2 LQKENI. V trimming: 5 bases; J trimming: 5 bases; junction bases outside the gene matches: 14. The CDR3 is 16 residues long. The sequencing input was peripheral blood. This receptor was taken from a woman aged 45-65 years with acute or convalescent COVID-19. The chain uses TRBV18 and TRBJ1-2; 7 bases map to TRBD1. The CDR3 region is CASSAFDRVAGYGYTF. The CDR3, as DNA: TGTGCCAGCTCAGCTTTTGACAGGGTCGCGGGATATGGCTACACCTTC. Together with reference TRBV18 and TRBJ1-2, the CDR3 gives the full variable domain: NAGVMQNPRHLVRRRGQEARLRCSPMKGHSHVYWYRQLPEEGLKFMVYLQKENIIDESGMPKERFSAEFPKEGPSILRIQQVVRGDSAAYFCASSAFDRVAGYGYTFGSGTRLTVV.